Listed below are T cell receptor beta chains from one sample, sequenced in a study of post-analysis software for immune sequencing data. Each CDR3 protein gets one entry after TCRdb re-called the PCR reads with MiXCR. The sample has hundreds of thousands of distinct CDR3 sequences, roughly 58% seen once. Material for sequencing was blood. These receptor sequences come from a girl under 18 with multiple sclerosis. The CDR3 runs from the conserved cysteine through the conserved F or W. Fields, in order: clone size, D gene, J gene, V gene, CDR3 DNA, CDR3 protein. A D gene is named only where the DNA matches it firmly. Some rows have no size entry. The others give once, few or many, or a class for an expanded clone.

-,-,TRBJ2-4,TRBV15,TGTGCCACCAGCAACTCGGGCCATGGGGACAAGCAGTACTTC,CATSNSGHGDKQYF
few,-,TRBJ2-6,TRBV13,TGTGCCAGCTTCCGGAGGGCGACTGAGGGGGCCAACGTCCTGACTTTC,CASFRRATEGANVLTF
-,-,TRBJ2-7,TRBV7-3,TGTGCCAGCAGCTTAACGACAGGCGACGAGCAGTACTTC,CASSLTTGDEQYF
few,TRBD1,TRBJ1-2,TRBV10-3,TGTGCCATCAGTGAGTCCCGGGACAGGGGGTACTATGGCTACACCTTC,CAISESRDRGYYGYTF
few,-,TRBJ2-5,TRBV10-3,TGTGCCATCAGTGAACCTCCCACCCAAGAGGCCCAGTACTTC,CAISEPPTQEAQYF
-,TRBD1,TRBJ1-2,TRBV2,TGTGCCGACCACGCGAACAGGGGAGTTGGCTACACCTTC,CADHANRGVGYTF
-,-,TRBJ2-3,TRBV27,TGTGCCAGCAGCAGAAAGGGAGGAGGTACGCAGTATTTT,CASSRKGGGTQYF
few,TRBD1,TRBJ2-7,TRBV2,TGTGCCAGACGGGGCCGACAGGGGGGTAATTACGAGCAGTACTTC,CARRGRQGGNYEQYF
-,-,TRBJ2-3,TRBV5-1,TGCGCCGGCAGCTTGTCCGACGATACGCAGTATTTT,CAGSLSDDTQYF
-,-,TRBJ2-1,TRBV12-3/TRBV12-4,TGTGCCAGCAGGCCGCAGTACAATGAGCAGTTCTTC,CASRPQYNEQFF
few,TRBD2,TRBJ2-3,TRBV5-1,TGCGCCAGCAGTGCCGGGACTAGCGGCTTCACGGGGGCGCAGTATTTT,CASSAGTSGFTGAQYF
few,TRBD2,TRBJ2-7,TRBV5-1,TGCGCCAGCAGCAGGACTAGCGGAACCTCCGAGCAGTACTTC,CASSRTSGTSEQYF
few,TRBD1,TRBJ2-3,TRBV10-3,TGTGCCATCAGTGAGGGAAGGGGGCATGCACCCACAGATACGCAGTATTTT,CAISEGRGHAPTDTQYF
few,-,TRBJ2-7,TRBV25-1,TGTGCCAGCAGTGGTCCCGAGCAGTACTTC,CASSGPEQYF
-,TRBD1,TRBJ1-6,TRBV9,TGTGCCAGCAGCGCTGGGACAGCTTATAATTCACCCCTCCACTTT,CASSAGTAYNSPLHF
-,TRBD2,TRBJ2-3,TRBV20-1,TGCAGTGCTAGACGGGCGGGAGACCCAATTACGCAGTATTTT,CSARRAGDPITQYF
-,TRBD2,TRBJ2-1,TRBV20-1,TGCAGTGCCCCGAGTTTAGCGGGAAATTACAATGAGCAGTTCTTC,CSAPSLAGNYNEQFF
-,-,TRBJ2-3,TRBV7-2,TGTGCCAGCAGCCCCGAGGGATTCACAGATACGCAGTATTTT,CASSPEGFTDTQYF
few,TRBD2,TRBJ2-5,TRBV12-3/TRBV12-4,TGTGCCAGCAGCTACGGGACTAGCGGGCCGAAAAGAGGAGAGACCCAGTACTTC,CASSYGTSGPKRGETQYF
once,-,TRBJ2-7,TRBV7-4,TGTGCCAGCAGCTTCCCCCCTGGGGGTCAAAGGGCCTACGAGCAGTACTTC,CASSFPPGGQRAYEQYF
-,-,TRBJ2-7,TRBV9,TGTGCCAGCAGCGTCAGTACAGATTCCTACGAGCAGTACTTC,CASSVSTDSYEQYF
-,-,TRBJ2-7,TRBV7-8,TGTGCCAGCACCACCCGGAACCTATACGAGCAGTACTTC,CASTTRNLYEQYF
-,-,TRBJ2-1,TRBV29-1,TGCAGCGTTGTCGTGGGGGCCCCCTTGGATGAGCAGTTCTTC,CSVVVGAPLDEQFF
few,TRBD1,TRBJ2-1,TRBV12-3/TRBV12-4,TGTGCCAGCAGTTTCGACAGGGGAAGGGGTGAGCAGTTCTTC,CASSFDRGRGEQFF
few,-,TRBJ2-3,TRBV2,TGTGCCAGCAGCAGAGATACGCAGTATTTT,CASSRDTQYF
-,TRBD2,TRBJ2-3,TRBV7-8,TGTGCCAGCAGCTTAGATCCAGCGGGAGCGGGAGATACGCAGTATTTT,CASSLDPAGAGDTQYF
few,TRBD2,TRBJ2-5,TRBV5-1,TGCGCCAGCAGCCCGGGACTAGCGATAACCCAAGAGACCCAGTACTTC,CASSPGLAITQETQYF
-,TRBD1,TRBJ2-6,TRBV5-1,TGCGCCAGCAGCTTGGTACAGGGACAGGGAGCCGGGGCCAACGTCCTGACTTTC,CASSLVQGQGAGANVLTF
-,TRBD1,TRBJ1-5,TRBV12-5,TGTGCTAGTGGGGACCGGCAGGGGGTCAATCAGCCCCAGCATTTT,CASGDRQGVNQPQHF
-,-,TRBJ2-5,TRBV7-9,TGTGTCAGCCGGAGGGGTCAAGAGACCCAGTACTTC,CVSRRGQETQYF
-,-,TRBJ2-7,TRBV6-6,TGTGCCAGCAGCCGCCGCGAAGCAAGAAGCTACGAGCAGTACTTC,CASSRREARSYEQYF
-,TRBD1,TRBJ1-2,TRBV9,TGTGCCAGCAGCGCCACTTCCCCGGGACAGGGGGACTATGGCTACACCTTC,CASSATSPGQGDYGYTF
-,-,TRBJ2-4,TRBV10-3,TGTGCCATCAGTGGTCTTGTACTGGCGGGAATCGGGGAGCAGTACTTC,CAISGLVLAGIGEQYF
-,-,TRBJ1-2,TRBV29-1,TGCAGCGATGGGGGATATGGCTACACCTTC,CSDGGYGYTF
-,-,TRBJ2-5,TRBV7-9,TGTGCCAGCAGCCCCCCTATGAAGCTGACGCAAGAGACCCAGTACTTC,CASSPPMKLTQETQYF
-,-,TRBJ2-5,TRBV6-4,TGTGCCAGCAGCCGCGGGACAGTAGAGACCCAGTACTTC,CASSRGTVETQYF
-,TRBD2,TRBJ2-1,TRBV4-1,TGCGCCAGCAGCCAAAGCGGGAGGTTTGATGAGCAGTTCTTC,CASSQSGRFDEQFF
-,-,TRBJ1-6,TRBV3-1,TGTGCCAGCAGCGCTCGGGGGGCGCGTTCACCCCTCCACTTT,CASSARGARSPLHF
-,TRBD1,TRBJ1-5,TRBV19,TGTGCCAGTAGTCGGGACAGGGGAAGGAATCAGCCCCAGCATTTT,CASSRDRGRNQPQHF
-,TRBD1,TRBJ2-5,TRBV14,TGTGCCAGCAGCCACTACGGGACAGGGGTGGAGGAGCAGTACTTC,CASSHYGTGVEEQYF
once,-,TRBJ2-4,TRBV14,TGTGCCAGCAGTCGGGGGTCCCCCCCTCGGGCCAAAAACATTCAGTACTTC,CASSRGSPPRAKNIQYF
-,-,TRBJ2-7,TRBV6-6,TGTGCCAGCAGTTCTAGGACTACCAGCCACGAGCAGTACTTC,CASSSRTTSHEQYF
few,TRBD2,TRBJ2-7,TRBV29-1,TGCAGCGTTGTAAAAGCGGGAGGGCCGCATGAGCAGTACTTC,CSVVKAGGPHEQYF
-,-,TRBJ2-3,TRBV3-1,TGTGCCAGCAGCCCCCCGGGATTTAGCACAGATACGCAGTATTTT,CASSPPGFSTDTQYF
-,TRBD2,TRBJ2-7,TRBV20-1,TGCAGTGCCCTGATGGTGGGACTAGTAGAGCAGTACTTC,CSALMVGLVEQYF
-,TRBD1,TRBJ2-5,TRBV28,TGTGCCAGCAACGATATTCGAGACAGGGGATGGGAGACCCAGTACTTC,CASNDIRDRGWETQYF
-,-,TRBJ2-1,TRBV20-1,TGCAGTGCCCCTGGGACGGGGAGCTCCTACAATGAGCAGTTCTTC,CSAPGTGSSYNEQFF
few,-,TRBJ2-3,TRBV9,TGTGCCAGCAGCGTCGGTGGAGGGGGCATCCCAGATACGCAGTATTTT,CASSVGGGGIPDTQYF
-,TRBD2,TRBJ2-7,TRBV20-1,TGCAGTGCTAAACCGGGACTAGAGCACGAGCAGTACTTC,CSAKPGLEHEQYF
-,-,TRBJ2-3,TRBV29-1,TGCAGCGTTGGGTATCGCCGCACAGATACGCAGTATTTT,CSVGYRRTDTQYF
-,-,TRBJ1-5,TRBV7-2,TGTGCCAGCAGCACAGGAATGGGGCAGCCCCAGCATTTT,CASSTGMGQPQHF
-,-,TRBJ2-1,TRBV20-1,TGCAGTGCTACAGCCCATAACAATGAGCAGTTCTTC,CSATAHNNEQFF
-,TRBD2,TRBJ2-1,TRBV12-3/TRBV12-4,TGTGCCAGCAGTTCCCGGTTAGGACTAGCGGGAGATCGGGGACCCTCCTACAATGAGCAGTTCTTC,CASSSRLGLAGDRGPSYNEQFF
few,-,TRBJ2-5,TRBV5-1,TGCGCCAGCAGCCCCGGCGCGGTACCGGAGACCCAGTACTTC,CASSPGAVPETQYF
few,TRBD1,TRBJ1-2,TRBV12-3/TRBV12-4,TGTGCCAGCAGTACCACACAGGGGGGCTATGGCTACACCTTC,CASSTTQGGYGYTF
-,-,TRBJ1-5,TRBV11-1,TGTGCCAGCAGTCAAGACAGACGTGCAACCCAGCATTTT,CASSQDRRATQHF
-,-,TRBJ2-7,TRBV9,TGTGCCAGCAGCGGCGGGACAGCGACCTACGAGCAGTACTTC,CASSGGTATYEQYF